The 2 T cell receptor beta chains below come from one sample, sequenced in a study of vaccination and CD4 T cells after COVID-19. Noted treatment: approximately 9-day PBMC culture with coronavirus spike peptide pools or control peptides (ViraFEST assay). Cultured CD4+ T cells had their DNA profiled by the Oncomine TCR Beta short-read assay. TCRdb ran MiXCR on the PCR reads and lists one entry per CDR3 protein. The sample lists 8,500 to 9,000 distinct CDR3 sequences, approximately 56% seen once, with about 14% in the top ten. Their antigens remain unidentified. The sample was cultured CD4+ T cells from blood, taken after SARS-CoV-2 vaccination. These receptors were obtained from a human donor with COVID-19.

This clonotype came up a few times. The chain combines TRBV19 with TRBJ1-1; maybe TRBD1 (5 bases). Trimming left V 0 bases short and J 2 bases short, with 10 bases between. The CDR3 spans 15 residues. The germline gives CDR1 LNHDA, CDR2 SQIVND (reference sequence). This CDR3 is CASSIEPGRNTEAFF. The CDR3 nucleotides read TGTGCCAGTAGTATAGAACCAGGGCGAAACACTGAAGCTTTCTTT.

CDR3 sequence (DNA): TGTGCCAGCACCTCAGCAGGCAGGAGCTCCTACGAGCAGTACTTC. It translates to CASTSAGRSSYEQYF. The V call is TRBV27, the J call TRBJ2-7; D gene ambiguous. This CDR3 spans 15 amino acids. V was pared by 7 bases and J by 0 bases, with 16 bases between. The germline V gene encodes CDR1 MNHEY and CDR2 SMNVEV (reference sequence).